The clone carrying this T cell receptor beta chain has a handful of counts. Its antigen is unknown. These data are taken from a study of molecular identifiers for immune sequencing clone quantification. Study-wide background: Four portions were sequenced after RNA from approximately 22,000 or 94,000 naive CD8 cells was split five ways in replicates. General observations from the study: Investigators reportedly could detect spiked Jurkat TCR RNA from one cell among 950,000 or so naive cells.

RNA fractions of 10%, 30% or 50% and about 19,000 to 1,100,000 sorted cells were the source of naive CD8 libraries. In the sort, naive CD8 T cells were defined as CD8+CD4-CCR7+CD45RA+. TCRdb used MiXCR to reprocess the PCR reads, holding one entry per CDR3 protein. This sample carries just under 65,000 distinct CDR3 sequences, under 20% of them seen once, and the ten largest clones take 1.4%. The receptor was isolated from a human donor in good health. Some libraries in this study had Jurkat cell RNA spiked in. Sample: naive CD8+ T cells from blood, with Jurkat cell RNA spiked in. Regarding subset: FACS-sorted CD8+CD4-CCR7+CD45RA+ naive T cells.

For the CDR3, the DNA is TGTGCCAGCAGCTTCACAGGGGAGCGGGAGTACTTC. Its protein product is CASSFTGEREYF. This chain joins TRBV7-9 and TRBJ2-5, with D possibly being TRBD1 (7 bases). The germline V gene has CDR1 SEHNR and CDR2 FQNEAQ (reference sequence). The CDR3 spans 12 residues. Between the trimmed V and J ends, which lost 3 bases and 12 bases, there was a span of 14 bases.